A selection of T cell receptor beta chains follows, all from one sample in a study of cytomegalovirus exposure and HLA in healthy donors. Sequencing used immunoSEQ multiplex PCR; TCRdb keeps in-frame clones, though not all of them. The sample comprises approximately 120,000 clones, 60% to 80% of which are singletons, and about 2% rests with the top ten. Sequencing used PBMCs. The source is a human donor in good health. CDR3s include the opening cysteine and the closing phenylalanine or tryptophan. Each record gives: V gene, D gene, J gene, CDR3 protein. The D gene is left open where the match is weak.

TRBV5-6,.,TRBJ2-1,CASSSFRDTYNEQFF
TRBV5-1,TRBD1,TRBJ2-7,CASRGQVYEQYF
TRBV5-5,.,TRBJ2-3,CASSSDYRTQYF
TRBV6-5,TRBD1,TRBJ2-5,CASSLGTAETQYF
TRBV4-1,.,TRBJ1-5,CASSQDDGRPQHF
TRBV6-1,.,TRBJ1-5,CATSDEADQPQHF
TRBV9,TRBD1,TRBJ1-1,CASSPRTGATTEAFF
TRBV6-5,TRBD1,TRBJ1-2,CASRQGLGGYTF
TRBV6-5,TRBD1,.,CASKQGDFYEQYF
TRBV6-6,TRBD1,TRBJ2-1,CASRLRDSYNEQFF
TRBV28,TRBD1,TRBJ2-1,CASSLPGQVQFF
TRBV27,TRBD1,TRBJ1-1,CASSLRDRKEAFF
TRBV28,TRBD2,TRBJ2-1,CASSFEETSGSSSYNEQFF
TRBV9,TRBD1,TRBJ1-1,CASSPYSRTGLNTEAFF
TRBV6-5,.,TRBJ2-3,CASRHTTHLYF
TRBV15,TRBD2,TRBJ2-3,CAVGGTTNTQYF
TRBV6-1,.,TRBJ1-1,CASRPRDILPAFF
TRBV18,.,TRBJ2-7,CASSPPSKSGEQYF
TRBV30,.,TRBJ2-2,CAWSGQLNTGELFF
TRBV6-6,.,TRBJ1-4,CASKPGVEKLFF
TRBV6-4,TRBD1,TRBJ1-1,CASSDGTAEAFF
TRBV5-5,.,TRBJ1-4,CASSLVAQRREKLFF
TRBV6-1,TRBD2,TRBJ2-3,CASSEAHSGGADTQYF
TRBV7-2,TRBD2,TRBJ2-5,CASSLAPSGGAQGETQYF
TRBV30,TRBD1,TRBJ2-3,CAWDRGQGKGDTQYF
TRBV14,.,TRBJ1-3,CASSEQQFSGNTIYF
TRBV5-4,.,TRBJ2-3,CASSYLVTNTDTQYF
TRBV28,TRBD2,TRBJ2-5,CASSLGLAEETQYF
TRBV18,TRBD2,TRBJ2-1,CASSPTSASYNEQFF
TRBV7-2,.,TRBJ2-7,CASSHPSTEQYF
TRBV5-1,TRBD1,TRBJ1-3,CASSLYGTGGSGNTIYF
TRBV5-1,TRBD1,TRBJ2-7,CASSSKFPGQPSYEQYF
TRBV6-5,.,TRBJ2-7,CASSYLQGTPDYEQYF
TRBV7-9,TRBD1,TRBJ1-4,CASSSTIRRQGINEKLFF
TRBV6-5,TRBD1,TRBJ2-3,CASRGQGPADTQYF
TRBV4-2,.,TRBJ2-5,CASSQLRQGGGETQYF
TRBV6-6,.,TRBJ1-2,CASSGRDTYYGYTF
TRBV14,.,TRBJ2-1,CASSQDRAWGLVFNEQFF
TRBV10-3,.,TRBJ1-1,CAITGGQTGTEAFF
TRBV19,.,TRBJ1-4,CASSIWTGDEKLFF
TRBV29-1,TRBD2,TRBJ2-5,CSVAASGSETQYF
TRBV5-1,TRBD2,TRBJ2-1,CASSLLGLAGSYNEQFF
TRBV11-2,TRBD1,TRBJ2-7,CASSLAVGAGQGSYEQYF
TRBV10-3,.,TRBJ2-2,CAISESTENTGELFF
TRBV19,.,TRBJ1-3,CASRPDRTGNTIYF
TRBV11-2,.,TRBJ2-7,CASSFALHTGANEQYF
TRBV14,TRBD1,TRBJ2-5,CASSQYRGPQETQYF
TRBV7-2,.,TRBJ2-6,CASSLAASSGANVLTF
TRBV9,.,TRBJ1-4,CASSARGRGGNEKLFF
TRBV20-1,.,TRBJ2-1,CSATVLGEQFF
TRBV6-4,.,TRBJ2-2,CASSSQDTGELFF
TRBV7-8,.,TRBJ2-2,CATAEKAGFGGELFF
TRBV18,TRBD1,TRBJ1-1,CASFRTGTMNTEAFF
TRBV28,TRBD2,TRBJ2-2,CASSFGRGENTGELFF
TRBV7-2,.,TRBJ2-7,CASSLGLTSSYEQYF